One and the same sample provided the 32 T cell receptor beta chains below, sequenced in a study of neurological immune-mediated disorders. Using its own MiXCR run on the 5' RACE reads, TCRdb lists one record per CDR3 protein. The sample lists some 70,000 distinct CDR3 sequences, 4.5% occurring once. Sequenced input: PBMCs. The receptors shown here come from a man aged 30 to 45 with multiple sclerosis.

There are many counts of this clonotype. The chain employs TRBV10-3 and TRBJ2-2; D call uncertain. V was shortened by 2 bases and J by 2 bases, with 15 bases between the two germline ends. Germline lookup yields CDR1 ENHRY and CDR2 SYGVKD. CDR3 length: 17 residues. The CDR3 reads CAISEPISDLNTGELFF. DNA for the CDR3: TGTGCCATCAGTGAGCCCATATCCGACTTAAACACCGGGGAGCTGTTTTTT.

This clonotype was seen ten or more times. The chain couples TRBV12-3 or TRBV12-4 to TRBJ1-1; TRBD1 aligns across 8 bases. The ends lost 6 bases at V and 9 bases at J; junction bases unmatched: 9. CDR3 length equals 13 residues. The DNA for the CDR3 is TGTGCCAGCAGCTCAGGACAGGGAAGGAAAGCTTTCTTT. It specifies CASSSGQGRKAFF.

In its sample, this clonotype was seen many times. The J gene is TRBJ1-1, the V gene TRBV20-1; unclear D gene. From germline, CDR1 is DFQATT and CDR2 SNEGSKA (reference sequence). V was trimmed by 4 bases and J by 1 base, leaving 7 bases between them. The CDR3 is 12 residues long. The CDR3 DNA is TGCAGTGCTACACAGCCGAACACTGAAGCTTTCTTT. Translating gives CSATQPNTEAFF.

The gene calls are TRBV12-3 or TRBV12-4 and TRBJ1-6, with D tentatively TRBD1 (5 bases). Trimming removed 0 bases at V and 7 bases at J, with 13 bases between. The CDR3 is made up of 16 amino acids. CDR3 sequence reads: CASSLALGTPNSPLHF. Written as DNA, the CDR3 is TGTGCCAGCAGTTTAGCGCTGGGGACGCCGAATTCACCCCTCCACTTT.

The CDR3 DNA reads TGTGCCACCACCCCCCGATCGAACACCGGGGAGCTGTTTTTT. As protein: CATTPRSNTGELFF. This chain connects TRBV24-1 to TRBJ2-2, with no clear D. V was trimmed by 8 bases and J by 0 bases, leaving 9 bases between them. Germline CDR1 KGHDR, CDR2 SFDVKD. The CDR3 loop spans 14 amino acids.

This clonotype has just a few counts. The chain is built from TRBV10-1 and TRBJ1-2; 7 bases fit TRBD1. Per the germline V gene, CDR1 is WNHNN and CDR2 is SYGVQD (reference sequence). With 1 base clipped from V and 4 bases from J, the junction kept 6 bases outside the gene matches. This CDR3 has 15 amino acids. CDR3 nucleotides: TGCGCCAGCAGTGAGTGGACAGGAGCTATCTATGGCTACACCTTC. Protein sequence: CASSEWTGAIYGYTF.

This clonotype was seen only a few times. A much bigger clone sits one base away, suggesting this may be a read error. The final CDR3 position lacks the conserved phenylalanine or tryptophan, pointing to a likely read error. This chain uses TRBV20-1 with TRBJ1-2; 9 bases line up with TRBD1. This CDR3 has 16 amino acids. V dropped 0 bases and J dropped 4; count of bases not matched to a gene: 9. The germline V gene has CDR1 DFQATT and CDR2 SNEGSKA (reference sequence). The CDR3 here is CSARETSRDRAYGYTC. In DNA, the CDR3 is TGCAGTGCTAGAGAAACGTCCCGGGACAGGGCCTATGGCTACACCTGC.

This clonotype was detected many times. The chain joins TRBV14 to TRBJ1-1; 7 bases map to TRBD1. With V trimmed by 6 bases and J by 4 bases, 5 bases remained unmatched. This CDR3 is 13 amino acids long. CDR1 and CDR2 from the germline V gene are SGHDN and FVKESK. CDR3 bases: TGTGCCAGCAGGTTCGACAGGGCCACTGAAGCTTTCTTT. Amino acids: CASRFDRATEAFF.

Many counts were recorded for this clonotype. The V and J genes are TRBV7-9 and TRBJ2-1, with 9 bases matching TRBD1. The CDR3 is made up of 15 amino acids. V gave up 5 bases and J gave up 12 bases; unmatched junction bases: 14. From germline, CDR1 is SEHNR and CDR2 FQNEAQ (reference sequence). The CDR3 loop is CASSIDRGNREGQFF. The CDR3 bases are TGTGCCAGCAGCATTGACAGGGGGAACCGAGAAGGGCAGTTCTTC.

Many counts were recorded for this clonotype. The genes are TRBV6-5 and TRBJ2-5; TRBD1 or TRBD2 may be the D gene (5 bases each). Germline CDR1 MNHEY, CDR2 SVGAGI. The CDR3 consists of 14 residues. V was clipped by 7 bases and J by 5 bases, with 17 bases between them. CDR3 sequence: CASKRNRWQETQYF. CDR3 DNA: TGTGCCAGCAAGCGGAACAGGTGGCAGGAGACCCAGTACTTC.

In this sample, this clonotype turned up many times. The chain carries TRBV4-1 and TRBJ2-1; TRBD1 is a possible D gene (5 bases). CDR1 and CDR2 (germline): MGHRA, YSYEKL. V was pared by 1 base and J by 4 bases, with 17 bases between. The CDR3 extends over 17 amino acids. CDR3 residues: CASSQAPIPTAYNEQFF. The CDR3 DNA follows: TGCGCCAGCAGCCAAGCCCCCATCCCGACAGCTTACAATGAGCAGTTCTTC.

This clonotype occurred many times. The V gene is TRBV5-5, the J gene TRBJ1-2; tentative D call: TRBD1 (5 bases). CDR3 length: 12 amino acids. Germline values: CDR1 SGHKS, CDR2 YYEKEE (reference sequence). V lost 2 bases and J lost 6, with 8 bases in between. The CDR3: CASSFGADGYTF. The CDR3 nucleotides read TGTGCCAGCAGCTTTGGGGCAGATGGCTACACCTTC. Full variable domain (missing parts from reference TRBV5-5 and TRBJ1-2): DAGVTQSPTHLIKTRGQQVTLRCSPISGHKSVSWYQQVLGQGPQFIFQYYEKEERGRGNFPDRFSARQFPNYSSELNVNALLLGDSALYLCASSFGADGYTFGSGTRLTVV.

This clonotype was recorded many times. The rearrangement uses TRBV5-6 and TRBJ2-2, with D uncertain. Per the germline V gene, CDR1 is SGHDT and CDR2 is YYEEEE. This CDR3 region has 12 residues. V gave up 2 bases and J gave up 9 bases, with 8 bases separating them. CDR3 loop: CASSFLGRELFF. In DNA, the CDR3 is TGTGCCAGCAGCTTCCTGGGAAGGGAGCTGTTTTTT. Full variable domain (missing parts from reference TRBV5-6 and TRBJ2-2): DAGVTQSPTHLIKTRGQQVTLRCSPKSGHDTVSWYQQALGQGPQFIFQYYEEEERQRGNFPDRFSGHQFPNYSSELNVNALLLGDSALYLCASSFLGRELFFGEGSRLTVL.

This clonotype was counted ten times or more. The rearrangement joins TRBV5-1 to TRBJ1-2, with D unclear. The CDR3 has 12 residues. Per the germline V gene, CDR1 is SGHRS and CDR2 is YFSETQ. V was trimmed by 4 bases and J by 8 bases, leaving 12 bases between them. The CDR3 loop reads CASSPAGSGYTF. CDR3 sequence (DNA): TGCGCCAGCAGCCCTGCGGGGAGCGGCTACACCTTC.

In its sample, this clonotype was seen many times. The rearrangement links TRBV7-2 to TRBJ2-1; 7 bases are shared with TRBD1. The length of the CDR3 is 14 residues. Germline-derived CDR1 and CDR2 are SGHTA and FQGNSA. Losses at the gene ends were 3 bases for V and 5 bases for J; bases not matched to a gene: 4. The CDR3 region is CASSFFTGDNEQFF. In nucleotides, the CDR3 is TGTGCCAGCAGCTTTTTTACAGGGGACAATGAGCAGTTCTTC.

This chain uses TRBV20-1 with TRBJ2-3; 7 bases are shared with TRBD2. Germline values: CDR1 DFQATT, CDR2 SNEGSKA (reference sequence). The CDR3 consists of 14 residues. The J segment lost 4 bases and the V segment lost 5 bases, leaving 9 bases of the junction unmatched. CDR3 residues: CSAPPGAGADTQYF. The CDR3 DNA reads TGCAGTGCTCCTCCTGGGGCGGGGGCAGATACGCAGTATTTT.

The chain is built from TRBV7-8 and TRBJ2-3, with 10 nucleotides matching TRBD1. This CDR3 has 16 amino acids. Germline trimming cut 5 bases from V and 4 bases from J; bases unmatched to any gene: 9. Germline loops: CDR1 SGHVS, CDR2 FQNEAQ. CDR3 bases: TGTGCCAGCAGCCAACTTAGACAGGGGGCCGCAGATACGCAGTATTTT. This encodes CASSQLRQGAADTQYF.

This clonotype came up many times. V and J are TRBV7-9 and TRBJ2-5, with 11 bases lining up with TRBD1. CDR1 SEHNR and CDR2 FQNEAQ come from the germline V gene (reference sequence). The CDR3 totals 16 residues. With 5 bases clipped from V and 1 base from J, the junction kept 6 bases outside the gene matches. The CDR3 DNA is TGTGCCAGCAGCCAAGCCGGGACAGGGGGCCAAGAGACCCAGTACTTC. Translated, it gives CASSQAGTGGQETQYF. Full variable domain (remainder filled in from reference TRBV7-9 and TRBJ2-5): DTGVSQNPRHKITKRGQNVTFRCDPISEHNRLYWYRQTLGQGPEFLTYFQNEAQLEKSRLLSDRFSAERPKGSFSTLEIQRTEQGDSAMYLCASSQAGTGGQETQYFGPGTRLLVL.

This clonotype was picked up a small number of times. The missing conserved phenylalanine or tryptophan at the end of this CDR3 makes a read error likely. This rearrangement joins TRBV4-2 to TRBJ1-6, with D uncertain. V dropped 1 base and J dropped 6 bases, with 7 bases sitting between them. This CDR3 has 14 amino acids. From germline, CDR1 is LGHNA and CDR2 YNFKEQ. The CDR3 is CASSQAQINSPLHC. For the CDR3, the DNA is TGTGCCAGCAGCCAAGCGCAGATTAATTCACCCCTCCACTGT.

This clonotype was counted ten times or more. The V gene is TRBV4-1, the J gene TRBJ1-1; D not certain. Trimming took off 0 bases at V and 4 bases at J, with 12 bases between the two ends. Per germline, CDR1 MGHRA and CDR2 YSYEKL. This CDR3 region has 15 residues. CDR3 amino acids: CASSQDPTYSTEAFF. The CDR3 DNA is TGCGCCAGCAGCCAAGATCCGACTTATAGCACTGAAGCTTTCTTT.

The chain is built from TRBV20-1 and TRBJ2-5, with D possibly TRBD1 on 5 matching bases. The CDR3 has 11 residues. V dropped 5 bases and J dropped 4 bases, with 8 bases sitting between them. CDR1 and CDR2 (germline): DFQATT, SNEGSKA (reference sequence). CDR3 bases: TGCAGTGCTCCCCAGGGAGAGACCCAGTACTTC. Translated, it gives CSAPQGETQYF.

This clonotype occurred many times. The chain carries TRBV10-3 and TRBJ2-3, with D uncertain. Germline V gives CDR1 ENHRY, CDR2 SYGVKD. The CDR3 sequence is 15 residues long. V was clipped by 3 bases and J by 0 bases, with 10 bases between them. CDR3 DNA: TGTGCCATCAGTGAAGGGCAGCCCAGCACAGATACGCAGTATTTT. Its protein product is CAISEGQPSTDTQYF.

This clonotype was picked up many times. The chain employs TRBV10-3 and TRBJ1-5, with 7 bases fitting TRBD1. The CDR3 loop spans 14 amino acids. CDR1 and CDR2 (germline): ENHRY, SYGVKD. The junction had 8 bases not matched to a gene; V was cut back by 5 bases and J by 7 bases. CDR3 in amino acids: CAISYQGVGQPQHF. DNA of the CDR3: TGTGCCATCAGTTACCAGGGGGTTGGACAGCCCCAGCATTTT.

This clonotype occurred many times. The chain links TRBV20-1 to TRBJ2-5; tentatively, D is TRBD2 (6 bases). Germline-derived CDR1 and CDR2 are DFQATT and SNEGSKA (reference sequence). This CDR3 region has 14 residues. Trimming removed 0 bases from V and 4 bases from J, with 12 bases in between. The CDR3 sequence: CSARDMTRGETQYF. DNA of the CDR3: TGCAGTGCTAGAGATATGACTAGGGGAGAGACCCAGTACTTC.

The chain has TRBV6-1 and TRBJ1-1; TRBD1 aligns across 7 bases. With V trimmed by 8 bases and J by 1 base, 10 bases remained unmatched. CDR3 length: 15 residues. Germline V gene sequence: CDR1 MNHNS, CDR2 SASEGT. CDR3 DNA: TGTGCCAGCGGGCCCTACAGGGGAACGAACACTGAAGCTTTCTTT. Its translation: CASGPYRGTNTEAFF.

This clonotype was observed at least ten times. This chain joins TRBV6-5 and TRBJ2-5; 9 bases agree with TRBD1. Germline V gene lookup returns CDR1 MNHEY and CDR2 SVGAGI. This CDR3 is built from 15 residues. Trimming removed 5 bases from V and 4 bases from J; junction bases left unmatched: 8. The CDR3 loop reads CASSRTGTGRETQYF. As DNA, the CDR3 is TGTGCCAGCAGTCGGACTGGGACAGGGAGAGAGACCCAGTACTTC.

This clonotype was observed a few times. CDR3 sequence: CASSTAQGGEKLFF. In DNA, the CDR3 is TGCGCCAGCAGCACCGCCCAGGGTGGCGAAAAACTGTTTTTT. The chain employs TRBV5-1 and TRBJ1-4, with D possibly being TRBD1 (5 bases). The CDR3 has 14 residues. Germline lookup yields CDR1 SGHRS and CDR2 YFSETQ. Between the trimmed V and J ends, which lost 4 bases and 8 bases, there was a span of 15 bases.

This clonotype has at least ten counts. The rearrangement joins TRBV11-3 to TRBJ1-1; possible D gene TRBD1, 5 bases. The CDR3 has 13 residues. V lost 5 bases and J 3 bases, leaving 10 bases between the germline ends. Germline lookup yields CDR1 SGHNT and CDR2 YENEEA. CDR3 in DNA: TGTGCCAGCAGCCAGATGGGGGACACTGAAGCTTTCTTT. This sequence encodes CASSQMGDTEAFF.

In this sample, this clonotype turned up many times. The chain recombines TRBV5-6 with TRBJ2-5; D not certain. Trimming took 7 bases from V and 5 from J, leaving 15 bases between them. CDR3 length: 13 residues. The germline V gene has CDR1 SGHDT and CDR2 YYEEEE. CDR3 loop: CASLSVHAETQYF. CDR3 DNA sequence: TGTGCCAGCCTCTCGGTCCACGCGGAGACCCAGTACTTC.

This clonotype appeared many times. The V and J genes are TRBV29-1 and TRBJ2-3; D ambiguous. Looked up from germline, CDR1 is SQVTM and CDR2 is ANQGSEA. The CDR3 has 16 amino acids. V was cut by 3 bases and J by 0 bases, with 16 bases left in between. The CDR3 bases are TGCAGCGTTGAGAACAGACTCAAGACTAGCACAGATACGCAGTATTTT. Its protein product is CSVENRLKTSTDTQYF.

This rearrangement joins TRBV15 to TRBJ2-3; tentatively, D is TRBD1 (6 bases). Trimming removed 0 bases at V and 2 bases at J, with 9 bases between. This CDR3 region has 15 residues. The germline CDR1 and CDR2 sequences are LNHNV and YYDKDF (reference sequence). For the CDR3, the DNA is TGTGCCACCAGCAGAGACAGGGGTTCCACAGATACGCAGTATTTT. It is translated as CATSRDRGSTDTQYF.

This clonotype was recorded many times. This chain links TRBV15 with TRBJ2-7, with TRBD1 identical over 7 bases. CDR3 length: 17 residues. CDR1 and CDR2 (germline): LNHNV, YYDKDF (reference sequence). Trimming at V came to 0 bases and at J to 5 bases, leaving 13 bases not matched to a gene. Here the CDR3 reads CATSRDNLETGSHEQYV. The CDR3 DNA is TGTGCCACCAGCAGAGATAATCTTGAGACAGGGTCCCACGAGCAGTACGTC.